A single sample is the source of the 6 T cell receptor beta chains below, sequenced in a study of blood T cells in healthy people across ages. A second PCR of 7 to 11 cycles used a sample-barcoded 5' primer and a J-beta primer mix. TCRdb re-analysed the 5' RACE reads in MiXCR, keeping a single row per CDR3 protein. The sample lists about 620,000 distinct CDR3 sequences, 21% occurring once. Sequenced sample: blood. The receptors were gathered from a man aged 65-85 years in good health.

V is TRBV29-1 and J is TRBJ2-3, with 9 bases lining up with TRBD1. Germline assignment: CDR1 SQVTM and CDR2 ANQGSEA. V lost 4 bases to trimming and J lost 4 bases; unmatched junction nucleotides: 12. The CDR3 contains 16 residues. The CDR3 protein is CSVGVKQGANPDTQYF. CDR3 nucleotides: TGCAGCGTTGGGGTAAAACAGGGGGCGAACCCAGATACGCAGTATTTT.

This clonotype was found a few times. The rearrangement joins TRBV20-1 to TRBJ2-7, with 7 bases aligning to TRBD1. The length of the CDR3 is 13 residues. Germline V lookup: CDR1 DFQATT, CDR2 SNEGSKA (reference sequence). Trimming took 6 bases from V and 6 from J; bases not matched to a gene: 11. Here the CDR3 reads CSAPREGAGEQYF. CDR3 nucleotide sequence: TGCAGTGCCCCTCGAGAGGGGGCGGGCGAGCAGTACTTC.

V and J are TRBV11-2 and TRBJ2-3; 9 bases align to TRBD2. V shed 5 bases and J 3 bases; nucleotides not matched to a gene: 6. In germline, CDR1 is SGHAT, CDR2 FQNNGV. The CDR3 spans 15 residues. As DNA, the CDR3 is TGTGCCAGCAGCCTTAGCGGGAGTAAAACAGATACGCAGTATTTT. It yields the protein CASSLSGSKTDTQYF.

A note on this clonotype: One end of the junction is discordant with germline, which a read error may explain. The chain recombines TRBV6-5 with TRBJ2-5, with 7 bases identical to TRBD2. The CDR3 is made up of 13 amino acids. From germline, CDR1 is MNHEY and CDR2 SVGAGI. The CDR3 DNA follows: TGTGTCAGCAGCGGGACCAACCAAGAGACCCAGTACTTC. Protein: CVSSGTNQETQYF.

This clonotype was seen more than once but under ten times. The chain couples TRBV28 to TRBJ2-3; TRBD1 aligns across 10 bases. V lost 5 bases, J lost 3 bases, and 5 bases stayed unmatched. CDR1 is MDHEN, CDR2 SYDVKM, per germline. CDR3 size: 15 residues. CDR3 loop: CASSTQGQGTDTQYF. CDR3 in DNA: TGTGCCAGCAGTACGCAGGGACAGGGGACAGATACGCAGTATTTT.

This clonotype was detected only a few times. The chain employs TRBV20-1 and TRBJ1-2; weak D call: TRBD1 (5 bases). Looked up from germline, CDR1 is DFQATT and CDR2 is SNEGSKA (reference sequence). The CDR3 is 12 amino acids. The V end lost 4 bases, the J end lost 5 bases, and 11 bases lay between the germline ends. CDR3 sequence: CSANGAGYGYTF. The CDR3 nucleotides are TGCAGTGCTAACGGGGCAGGTTATGGCTACACCTTC.